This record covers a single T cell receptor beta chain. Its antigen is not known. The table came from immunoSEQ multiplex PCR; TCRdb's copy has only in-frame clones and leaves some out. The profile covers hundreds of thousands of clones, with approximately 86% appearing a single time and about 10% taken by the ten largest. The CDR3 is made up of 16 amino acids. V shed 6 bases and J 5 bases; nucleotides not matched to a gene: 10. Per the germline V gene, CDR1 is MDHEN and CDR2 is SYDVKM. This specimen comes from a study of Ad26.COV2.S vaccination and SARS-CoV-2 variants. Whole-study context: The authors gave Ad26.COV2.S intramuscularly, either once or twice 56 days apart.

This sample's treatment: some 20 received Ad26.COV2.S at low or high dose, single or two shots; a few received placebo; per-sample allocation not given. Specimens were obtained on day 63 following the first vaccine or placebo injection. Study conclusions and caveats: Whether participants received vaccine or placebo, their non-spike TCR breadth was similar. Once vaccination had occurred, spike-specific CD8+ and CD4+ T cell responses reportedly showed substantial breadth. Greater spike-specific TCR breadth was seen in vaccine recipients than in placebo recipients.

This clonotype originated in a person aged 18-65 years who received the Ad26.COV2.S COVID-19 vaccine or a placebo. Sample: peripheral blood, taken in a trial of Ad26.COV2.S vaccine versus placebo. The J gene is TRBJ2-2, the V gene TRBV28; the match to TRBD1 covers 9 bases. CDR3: CASSTGGAGFTGELFF. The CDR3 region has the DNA TGTGCCAGCAGCACAGGGGGCGCTGGTTTTACCGGGGAGCTGTTTTTT.